One and the same sample provided the 15 T cell receptor beta chains below, sequenced in a study of blood T cell repertoires in COVID-19. Sequencing used immunoSEQ multiplex PCR; TCRdb keeps in-frame clones, though not all of them. The sample carries tens of thousands of clones, over 75% recorded once. The specimen was peripheral blood. Receptor source: a woman aged 55-70 years with acute or convalescent COVID-19.

The rearrangement uses TRBV14 and TRBJ1-6; 10 nucleotides agree with TRBD1. Germline values: CDR1 SGHDN, CDR2 FVKESK. Unmatched junction bases numbered 4, after V lost 2 bases and J lost 9 bases. The CDR3 loop spans 15 amino acids. The CDR3 coding sequence is TGTGCCAGCAGCCAACGGGACAGGGGTACTTCACCCCTCCACTTT. Amino acid sequence: CASSQRDRGTSPLHF.

The chain is built from TRBV5-5 and TRBJ2-2, with 9 nucleotides matching TRBD1. Germline values: CDR1 SGHKS, CDR2 YYEKEE (reference sequence). Trimming took 3 bases from V and 7 from J; bases not matched to a gene: 22. The CDR3 sequence is 20 residues long. CDR3 nucleotides: TGTGCCAGCAGCTCCGTTGAGACAATAACCGGGACAGGGTACGGCGGGGAGCTGTTTTTT. It translates to CASSSVETITGTGYGGELFF.

The V call is TRBV4-1, the J call TRBJ1-5; D is ambiguous. The CDR3 runs to 13 residues. Germline-derived CDR1 and CDR2 are MGHRA and YSYEKL. Trimming stripped 2 bases from V and 2 bases from J, with 4 bases between. The CDR3 DNA reads TGCGCCAGCAGCCAACAGGGCAATCAGCCCCAGCATTTT. Its translation: CASSQQGNQPQHF.

This chain uses TRBV25-1 with TRBJ2-3; 7 bases are shared with TRBD2. V lost 4 bases to trimming and J lost 4 bases; unmatched junction nucleotides: 8. The germline gives CDR1 MGHDK, CDR2 SYGVNS. This CDR3 spans 15 amino acids. CDR3: CASSGPGLVADTQYF. The CDR3, as DNA: TGTGCCAGCAGTGGTCCTGGACTAGTTGCAGATACGCAGTATTTT.

The chain joins TRBV7-8 to TRBJ1-5; 10 bases match TRBD1. V trimming: 8 bases; J trimming: 4 bases; junction bases outside the gene matches: 5. CDR3 length: 14 residues. Germline V gene sequence: CDR1 SGHVS, CDR2 FQNEAQ. CDR3 in amino acids: CASGTGAKNQPQHF. CDR3 DNA: TGTGCCAGCGGGACAGGGGCGAAGAATCAGCCCCAGCATTTT.

This rearrangement joins TRBV6-6 to TRBJ1-6; 10 bases match TRBD1. From germline, CDR1 is MNHNY and CDR2 SVGAGI (reference sequence). V was pared by 6 bases and J by 5 bases, with 4 bases of the junction left unmatched. The CDR3 covers 15 residues. The chain's CDR3 is CASRPGQGDNSPLHF. In DNA form, the CDR3 reads TGTGCCAGCAGACCCGGACAGGGGGATAATTCACCCCTCCACTTT.

The chain employs TRBV19 and TRBJ1-6; 8 bases map to TRBD1. From germline, CDR1 is LNHDA and CDR2 SQIVND (reference sequence). The CDR3 has 13 amino acids. V shed 10 bases and J 7 bases; nucleotides not matched to a gene: 6. CDR3 in DNA: TGTGCCACTGACAGGGGCCAGAATTCACCCCTCCACTTT. It codes for CATDRGQNSPLHF.

The chain has TRBV27 and TRBJ1-1; tentative D call: TRBD1 (6 bases). Germline assignment: CDR1 MNHEY and CDR2 SMNVEV (reference sequence). The CDR3 spans 12 residues. V lost 4 bases and J 10 bases, leaving 13 bases between the germline ends. The CDR3 spells CASSSQGSRAFF. Here the CDR3 DNA reads TGTGCCAGCAGTTCACAGGGCTCTAGAGCTTTCTTT.

The chain couples TRBV30 to TRBJ1-3; D is possibly TRBD1 (6 bases). CDR3 length: 14 residues. Germline CDR1 reads GTSNPN; CDR2 reads SVGIG (reference sequence). V dropped 5 bases and J dropped 0 bases, with 11 bases sitting between them. The DNA for the CDR3 is TGTGCCTGGGTTAGGACAGTCTCTGGAAACACCATATATTTT. This encodes CAWVRTVSGNTIYF. The full variable domain, in which reference TRBV30 and TRBJ1-3 provide the parts outside the CDR3, is SQTIHQWPATLVQPVGSPLSLECTVEGTSNPNLYWYRQAAGRGLQLLFYSVGIGQISSEVPQNLSASRPQDRQFILSSKKLLLSDSGFYLCAWVRTVSGNTIYFGEGSWLTVV.

This clone was observed once. This chain links TRBV27 with TRBJ2-7; maybe TRBD1 (5 bases). CDR1 MNHEY and CDR2 SMNVEV come from the germline V gene (reference sequence). Trimming took 2 bases from V and 6 from J, leaving 20 bases between them. This CDR3 spans 16 amino acids. In DNA form, the CDR3 reads TGTGCCAGCAGTTTAAGGCAGGGTTCGGGTCGGATCGAGCAGTACTTC. It is translated as CASSLRQGSGRIEQYF.

The chain recombines TRBV4-1 with TRBJ1-2; 8 nucleotides match TRBD1. V was pared by 4 bases and J by 5 bases, with 6 bases of the junction left unmatched. The germline V gene has CDR1 MGHRA and CDR2 YSYEKL. This CDR3 has 14 residues. Written as DNA, the CDR3 is TGCGCCAGCAGCCGGCCGGGACAGGATTATGGCTACACCTTC. Translated, it gives CASSRPGQDYGYTF.

The CDR3 DNA reads as TGTGCCAGCAGTTCCCAGACTGTCACCAACTATGGCTACACCTTC. Translating gives CASSSQTVTNYGYTF. The chain has TRBV25-1 and TRBJ1-2; D gene unclear. Trimming left V 5 bases short and J 2 bases short, with 15 bases between. Germline V gene lookup returns CDR1 MGHDK and CDR2 SYGVNS. This CDR3 has 15 residues.

The V call is TRBV7-6, the J call TRBJ1-6; D may be TRBD1 (5 bases). There are 15 residues in the CDR3. Per germline, CDR1 SGHVS and CDR2 FNYEAQ. The V end was cut by 2 bases, the J end by 9 bases, with 14 bases between. DNA of the CDR3: TGTGCCAGCAGCTTAATTGCAGGGAAGGGTTCACCCCTCCACTTT. Amino acids: CASSLIAGKGSPLHF. Based on the CDR3 plus reference TRBV7-6 and TRBJ1-6, the full variable domain is GAGVSQSPRYKVTKRGQDVALRCDPISGHVSLYWYRQALGQGPEFLTYFNYEAQQDKSGLPNDRFSAERPEGSISTLTIQRTEQRDSAMYRCASSLIAGKGSPLHFGNGTRLTVT.

The sample holds one count of this clone. The V and J genes are TRBV27 and TRBJ2-6; no definite D call. The CDR3 is 16 amino acids. In germline, CDR1 is MNHEY, CDR2 SMNVEV (reference sequence). V dropped 5 bases and J dropped 2 bases, with 13 bases sitting between them. CDR3 loop: CASSRSGTAGANVLTF. CDR3 bases: TGTGCCAGCAGTCGTTCAGGAACTGCTGGGGCCAACGTCCTGACTTTC.

J is TRBJ1-4 and V is TRBV7-9; 10 bases match TRBD1. V shed 5 bases and J 5 bases; nucleotides not matched to a gene: 5. The CDR3 spans 15 residues. Germline CDR1 SEHNR, CDR2 FQNEAQ (reference sequence). For the CDR3, the DNA is TGTGCCAGCAGCCGAGGGACAGGGGCGAATGAAAAACTGTTTTTT. It translates to CASSRGTGANEKLFF.